This is a list of T cell receptor beta chains from one sample in a study of T cells after yellow fever vaccination. TCRdb reanalysed the 5' RACE reads using MiXCR and keeps one entry per CDR3 protein. The sample has about 400,000 distinct CDR3 sequences, 6% to 8% seen once; the top ten hold 15%. Specimen: PBMCs, collected 5 days after the yellow fever booster vaccination. The receptors here all came from a man aged 25-45 years who received the YFV17D yellow fever vaccine. Each CDR3 is given with its conserved first and last residue. A D gene is named only where the DNA matches it firmly. Not all rows give a size; the values are once, few, many and, for expanded clones, a class.

CDR3aa,CDR3nt,v_gene,d_gene,len,j_gene,abundance
CASLEVGSYEQYF,TGTGCCAGTTTAGAGGTAGGGTCCTACGAGCAGTACTTC,TRBV28,NA,13,TRBJ2-7,few
CSARDQPTSYNEQFF,TGCAGTGCTAGAGATCAACCCACCTCCTACAATGAGCAGTTCTTC,TRBV20-1,NA,15,TRBJ2-1,NA
CASSPVPWTSGGDTQYF,TGTGCCAGCAGCCCTGTTCCCTGGACTAGCGGGGGAGATACGCAGTATTTT,TRBV12-1,NA,17,TRBJ2-3,NA
CASSPFYQGATEAFF,TGTGCCAGCAGTCCCTTCTACCAGGGGGCCACTGAAGCTTTCTTT,TRBV27,TRBD1,15,TRBJ1-1,NA
CASNLNRGVNSPLHF,TGTGCCAGCAACCTAAACAGGGGCGTGAATTCACCCCTCCACTTT,TRBV6-1,TRBD1,15,TRBJ1-6,many
CAISISRGTSGSNEQFF,TGTGCCATCAGCATTAGTAGAGGGACTAGCGGGAGCAATGAGCAGTTCTTC,TRBV10-3,TRBD2,17,TRBJ2-1,NA
CASSFGYSTDTQYF,TGCGCCAGCAGCTTCGGCTATAGCACAGATACGCAGTATTTT,TRBV5-1,NA,14,TRBJ2-3,NA
CASSLEMDTEAFF,TGTGCCAGCAGCTTAGAAATGGACACTGAAGCTTTCTTT,TRBV7-9,NA,13,TRBJ1-1,few
CASSLIGGASRYGYTF,TGTGCCAGCAGCTTAATTGGCGGGGCGAGCCGATATGGCTACACCTTC,TRBV7-3,NA,16,TRBJ1-2,few
CSARRLQASGNTGELFF,TGCAGTGCTAGACGGCTGCAGGCCTCAGGGAACACCGGGGAGCTGTTTTTT,TRBV20-1,NA,17,TRBJ2-2,NA
CASSQADAPTGELFF,TGCGCCAGCAGCCAGGCAGACGCGCCCACCGGGGAGCTGTTTTTT,TRBV4-3,NA,15,TRBJ2-2,many
CASSSAGGLFNEQFF,TGTGCCAGCAGCTCAGCAGGGGGGCTATTCAATGAGCAGTTCTTC,TRBV7-6,NA,15,TRBJ2-1,many
CASSSPDEEGQETQYF,TGTGCCAGCAGCTCCCCCGACGAGGAGGGACAAGAGACCCAGTACTTC,TRBV5-4,NA,16,TRBJ2-5,few
CAISDTGGRSETQYF,TGTGCCATCAGTGACACAGGGGGCAGGTCAGAGACCCAGTACTTC,TRBV10-3,TRBD1,15,TRBJ2-5,NA
CASSLGPSYNEQFF,TGTGCCAGCAGCTTGGGTCCCTCCTACAATGAGCAGTTCTTC,TRBV11-3,NA,14,TRBJ2-1,NA
CARSCEQGVRTEAFF,TGTGCCAGGAGTTGTGAACAGGGAGTACGGACTGAAGCTTTCTTT,TRBV6-7,NA,15,TRBJ1-1,many
CASSRDRADTGELFF,TGTGCCAGCTCGCGGGACAGGGCGGACACCGGGGAGCTGTTTTTT,TRBV18,TRBD1,15,TRBJ2-2,many
CASSRGSSTEAFF,TGCGCCAGCAGCCGAGGGAGTAGCACTGAAGCTTTCTTT,TRBV5-1,NA,13,TRBJ1-1,many
CASTLLGVFYEQYF,TGTGCCAGCACACTACTAGGGGTCTTCTACGAGCAGTACTTC,TRBV6-2/TRBV6-3,NA,14,TRBJ2-7,many
CASSSGGKAYEQYF,TGTGCCAGCAGCTCCGGGGGGAAGGCCTACGAGCAGTACTTC,TRBV7-2,TRBD2,14,TRBJ2-7,NA